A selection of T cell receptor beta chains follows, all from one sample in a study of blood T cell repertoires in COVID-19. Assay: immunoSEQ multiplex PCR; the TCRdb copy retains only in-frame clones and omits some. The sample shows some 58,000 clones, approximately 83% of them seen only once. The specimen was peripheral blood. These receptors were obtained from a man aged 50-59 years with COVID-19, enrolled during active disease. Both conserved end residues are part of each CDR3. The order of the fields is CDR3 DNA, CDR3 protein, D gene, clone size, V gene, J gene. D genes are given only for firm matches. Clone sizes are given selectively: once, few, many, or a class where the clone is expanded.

cdr3_nt: TGCGCCAGCAGCCAAGACAGGGATAAGTTCTTC; cdr3_aa: CASSQDRDKFF; d_call: TRBD1; clone_size: -; v_call: TRBV5-1; j_call: TRBJ2-1
cdr3_nt: TGTGCCAGCAGTGAAGAGGGAGCTACCGGGGAGCTGTTTTTT; cdr3_aa: CASSEEGATGELFF; d_call: -; clone_size: -; v_call: TRBV6-1; j_call: TRBJ2-2
cdr3_nt: TGCGCCAGCAGGAATTGGACAGGGGGCAATTCACCCCTCCACTTT; cdr3_aa: CASRNWTGGNSPLHF; d_call: TRBD1; clone_size: -; v_call: TRBV5-1; j_call: TRBJ1-6
cdr3_nt: TGTGCCAGCAGCTTTAAGGGGGTGGACACCGGGGAGCTGTTTTTT; cdr3_aa: CASSFKGVDTGELFF; d_call: -; clone_size: -; v_call: TRBV5-6; j_call: TRBJ2-2
cdr3_nt: TGTGCCAGCAGCTTAGTAGCGGCCAATGGCCTCTACAATGAGCAGTTCTTC; cdr3_aa: CASSLVAANGLYNEQFF; d_call: -; clone_size: -; v_call: TRBV7-2; j_call: TRBJ2-1
cdr3_nt: TGTGCCAGCAGCCACCCCAGGGGCGAGCAGTACTTC; cdr3_aa: CASSHPRGEQYF; d_call: -; clone_size: few; v_call: TRBV7-6; j_call: TRBJ2-7
cdr3_nt: TGTGCCAGCAGCTCTGGACTAGCGGTCTACGAGCAGTACTTC; cdr3_aa: CASSSGLAVYEQYF; d_call: TRBD2; clone_size: -; v_call: TRBV6-2/TRBV6-3; j_call: TRBJ2-7
cdr3_nt: TGTGCCAGCCTAGGGGGATATGGCTACACCTTC; cdr3_aa: CASLGGYGYTF; d_call: -; clone_size: -; v_call: TRBV2; j_call: TRBJ1-2
cdr3_nt: TGTGCCTGGGGGCCGGGGGGCGGCAATCAGCCCCAGCATTTT; cdr3_aa: CAWGPGGGNQPQHF; d_call: -; clone_size: -; v_call: TRBV30; j_call: TRBJ1-5
cdr3_nt: TGTGCCAGCAGTTTAGCACTTCCCGGGACAGGGAGCTACGAGCAGTACTTC; cdr3_aa: CASSLALPGTGSYEQYF; d_call: TRBD1; clone_size: -; v_call: TRBV28; j_call: TRBJ2-7
cdr3_nt: TGCGCCAGCAGCTTGAGGACAGGGCAAGATACGCAGTATTTT; cdr3_aa: CASSLRTGQDTQYF; d_call: TRBD1; clone_size: -; v_call: TRBV5-1; j_call: TRBJ2-3
cdr3_nt: TGTGCCAGTACTTTAAGGGGACGGGACAGGGGTTTAGCTTTCTTT; cdr3_aa: CASTLRGRDRGLAFF; d_call: TRBD1; clone_size: once; v_call: TRBV19; j_call: TRBJ1-1
cdr3_nt: TGTGCCACCAGTGACGGGATAAAACTGTTTTTT; cdr3_aa: CATSDGIKLFF; d_call: -; clone_size: once; v_call: TRBV24-1; j_call: TRBJ1-4
cdr3_nt: TGTGCCATCAGTGACCCAGGGCTCCAAGAGACCCAGTACTTC; cdr3_aa: CAISDPGLQETQYF; d_call: -; clone_size: -; v_call: TRBV10-3; j_call: TRBJ2-5
cdr3_nt: TGTGCCAGCAGCGCCCACCAGACAGGGGATGGCTACACCTTC; cdr3_aa: CASSAHQTGDGYTF; d_call: TRBD1; clone_size: -; v_call: TRBV9; j_call: TRBJ1-2
cdr3_nt: TGTGCCAGCAGTGAAAACGCCGGGACAGGGGCTGAAGCTTTCTTT; cdr3_aa: CASSENAGTGAEAFF; d_call: TRBD1; clone_size: -; v_call: TRBV6-1; j_call: TRBJ1-1
cdr3_nt: TGTGCCAGCAGTTTAGGGGGGAGCTCCTACAATGAGCAGTTCTTC; cdr3_aa: CASSLGGSSYNEQFF; d_call: -; clone_size: -; v_call: TRBV28; j_call: TRBJ2-1
cdr3_nt: TGTGCCAGCAGCCAGGTTGAGGCAAACAATGAGCAGTTCTTC; cdr3_aa: CASSQVEANNEQFF; d_call: -; clone_size: -; v_call: TRBV3-1/TRBV3-2; j_call: TRBJ2-1
cdr3_nt: TGCGCCAGCAGCGTCGCGGGACCCCCAGGGTACGAGCAGTACTTC; cdr3_aa: CASSVAGPPGYEQYF; d_call: -; clone_size: -; v_call: TRBV5-1; j_call: TRBJ2-7
cdr3_nt: TGTGCCAGCAGCAGAGGAAGTGAAAGCACTGAAGCTTTCTTT; cdr3_aa: CASSRGSESTEAFF; d_call: -; clone_size: -; v_call: TRBV2; j_call: TRBJ1-1
cdr3_nt: TGTGCCAGTAGTATAGTTGGCGGGATCTCCTACAATGAGCAGTTCTTC; cdr3_aa: CASSIVGGISYNEQFF; d_call: -; clone_size: few; v_call: TRBV19; j_call: TRBJ2-1
cdr3_nt: TGTGCCAGCAGTTACTCGGGGGGAATGGGCTCCTACGAGCAGTACTTC; cdr3_aa: CASSYSGGMGSYEQYF; d_call: -; clone_size: few; v_call: TRBV6-2/TRBV6-3; j_call: TRBJ2-7
cdr3_nt: TGTGCCAGCTCGCCCAGGGCCGGGTTCGGCTATGGCTACACCTTC; cdr3_aa: CASSPRAGFGYGYTF; d_call: -; clone_size: once; v_call: TRBV18; j_call: TRBJ1-2
cdr3_nt: TGTGCCAGCACCTCGCCTAGCGGGAGGGCCCCCTCCTACAATGAGCAGTTCTTC; cdr3_aa: CASTSPSGRAPSYNEQFF; d_call: TRBD2; clone_size: -; v_call: TRBV28; j_call: TRBJ2-1
cdr3_nt: TGTGCCAGCAGCTTAGTGGGGACAGTCTCCTATAATTCACCCCTCCACTTT; cdr3_aa: CASSLVGTVSYNSPLHF; d_call: TRBD1; clone_size: -; v_call: TRBV11-2; j_call: TRBJ1-6
cdr3_nt: TGTGCCATCAGTGAGTTCCTAACGAACACTGAAGCTTTCTTT; cdr3_aa: CAISEFLTNTEAFF; d_call: -; clone_size: -; v_call: TRBV10-3; j_call: TRBJ1-1
cdr3_nt: TGTGCCAGTAGTATAGAGAGCGGGGGCGCGGTAGGCACCGGGGAGCTGTTTTTT; cdr3_aa: CASSIESGGAVGTGELFF; d_call: TRBD2; clone_size: -; v_call: TRBV19; j_call: TRBJ2-2
cdr3_nt: TGTGCCAGCAGCCAAGAGTCTAGATATGAGCAGTTCTTC; cdr3_aa: CASSQESRYEQFF; d_call: -; clone_size: once; v_call: TRBV3-1/TRBV3-2; j_call: TRBJ2-1
cdr3_nt: TGTGCCAGCAGCGTAGTGGAGGCCACCGGGGAGCTGTTTTTT; cdr3_aa: CASSVVEATGELFF; d_call: -; clone_size: -; v_call: TRBV9; j_call: TRBJ2-2
cdr3_nt: TGTGCCAGCAGCTCCCCGCGACAGTCCGGGGAGCAGTACTTC; cdr3_aa: CASSSPRQSGEQYF; d_call: -; clone_size: few; v_call: TRBV11-2; j_call: TRBJ2-7
cdr3_nt: TGTGCCAGCAGCCACACGGGACAGGCGATATACAATGAGCAGTTCTTC; cdr3_aa: CASSHTGQAIYNEQFF; d_call: TRBD1; clone_size: -; v_call: TRBV27; j_call: TRBJ2-1
cdr3_nt: TGTGCCAGCAGCCCCTGGACAGGGGGCACTGAAGCTTTCTTT; cdr3_aa: CASSPWTGGTEAFF; d_call: TRBD1; clone_size: -; v_call: TRBV7-2; j_call: TRBJ1-1
cdr3_nt: TGTGCCAGCAGCCCCTCAGGCAGGGGGTCAGAGACCCAGTACTTC; cdr3_aa: CASSPSGRGSETQYF; d_call: TRBD1; clone_size: -; v_call: TRBV7-8; j_call: TRBJ2-5
cdr3_nt: TGTGCCAGCAGCCGAACAGGGGTCTCTGGAAACACCATATATTTT; cdr3_aa: CASSRTGVSGNTIYF; d_call: TRBD1; clone_size: -; v_call: TRBV7-8; j_call: TRBJ1-3
cdr3_nt: TGTGCCAGCAGTTTGATTCCCTCGGGGAACACTGAAGCTTTCTTT; cdr3_aa: CASSLIPSGNTEAFF; d_call: -; clone_size: -; v_call: TRBV27; j_call: TRBJ1-1
cdr3_nt: TGCAGTGCTAGTGTAGGTACTAGCGACTCCTACGAGCAGTACTTC; cdr3_aa: CSASVGTSDSYEQYF; d_call: TRBD2; clone_size: -; v_call: TRBV20-1; j_call: TRBJ2-7
cdr3_nt: TGTGCCAGCAGTACGGGACTCATGTACGAGCAGTACTTC; cdr3_aa: CASSTGLMYEQYF; d_call: -; clone_size: -; v_call: TRBV5-6; j_call: TRBJ2-7
cdr3_nt: TGCGCCAGCAACCGACAGGGGGCTGAGGAGACCCAGTACTTC; cdr3_aa: CASNRQGAEETQYF; d_call: TRBD1; clone_size: -; v_call: TRBV5-1; j_call: TRBJ2-5
cdr3_nt: TGTGCCAGCAGCTTGGAATCCGGGATCACCGGGGAGCTGTTTTTT; cdr3_aa: CASSLESGITGELFF; d_call: -; clone_size: -; v_call: TRBV5-4; j_call: TRBJ2-2
cdr3_nt: TGCGCCAGCAAACCCGCCCCAGGGGCGGGGGGCACAGATACGCAGTATTTT; cdr3_aa: CASKPAPGAGGTDTQYF; d_call: -; clone_size: -; v_call: TRBV5-1; j_call: TRBJ2-3
cdr3_nt: TGCGCCAGCAGCCAAGATCCCCGCCGGGGTATGACTGAAAAACTGTTTTTT; cdr3_aa: CASSQDPRRGMTEKLFF; d_call: -; clone_size: -; v_call: TRBV4-1; j_call: TRBJ1-4
cdr3_nt: TGTGCCAGCAGTTCCCCAGGACAGGGTTACTATGGCTACACCTTC; cdr3_aa: CASSSPGQGYYGYTF; d_call: TRBD1; clone_size: -; v_call: TRBV28; j_call: TRBJ1-2
cdr3_nt: TGTGCCAGCAGCTTGGGGACTAGTGGCAATGAGCAGTTCTTC; cdr3_aa: CASSLGTSGNEQFF; d_call: TRBD2; clone_size: -; v_call: TRBV5-4; j_call: TRBJ2-1
cdr3_nt: TGTGCCAGCAGCCTAGCCGCCCAGGGACTAGCGGGAGGAGAGACCCAGTACTTC; cdr3_aa: CASSLAAQGLAGGETQYF; d_call: TRBD2; clone_size: once; v_call: TRBV7-6; j_call: TRBJ2-5
cdr3_nt: TGTGCCAGCAGAGTTTCCGGGAACACTGAAGCTTTCTTT; cdr3_aa: CASRVSGNTEAFF; d_call: -; clone_size: -; v_call: TRBV2; j_call: TRBJ1-1
cdr3_nt: TGTGCCAGCAGCTTGGAAGACAGGGGTGGCTACACCTTC; cdr3_aa: CASSLEDRGGYTF; d_call: TRBD1; clone_size: -; v_call: TRBV5-6; j_call: TRBJ1-2
cdr3_nt: TGCGCCAGCAGCCCCAGACAGAATTCACCCCTCCACTTT; cdr3_aa: CASSPRQNSPLHF; d_call: -; clone_size: -; v_call: TRBV4-1; j_call: TRBJ1-6
cdr3_nt: TGTGCCAGTAGTATACCGTACAGGGGGCAAGAAGAGCAGTACTTC; cdr3_aa: CASSIPYRGQEEQYF; d_call: TRBD1; clone_size: few; v_call: TRBV19; j_call: TRBJ2-7
cdr3_nt: TGTGCCTGGATCGGAGGGGTGAGCACTGAAGCTTTCTTT; cdr3_aa: CAWIGGVSTEAFF; d_call: -; clone_size: -; v_call: TRBV30; j_call: TRBJ1-1